Included here is one T cell receptor (beta chain) sequence, with context. Per the study methods: Reference gene primers were amplified, and this amplification served to estimate nucleated cell counts. Repertoires were generated with immunoSEQ multiplex PCR, while TCRdb's copy carries only in-frame clones and drops some. D and trimming were read from the DNA, whereas the V and J calls and clone size are those reported in that table. The table has approximately 220,000 clones, around 85% seen once. Germline lookup yields CDR1 SGHRS and CDR2 YFSETQ. The CDR3 is 14 amino acids. Trimming cost V 6 bases and J 7 bases, with 16 bases left between them. The data were obtained in a study of blood T cell repertoires in COVID-19. About the study: The study drew acute and convalescent COVID-19 samples from the United States, Italy and Spain.

The receptor's source is a woman aged 45-65 years with acute or convalescent COVID-19. What was sequenced was peripheral blood. This rearrangement joins TRBV5-1 to TRBJ1-4, with D perhaps matching TRBD1 (5 bases). The CDR3 DNA sequence: TGCGCCAGCACGCCAGGTTCCCAGGGTGAAAAACTGTTTTTT. Its translation: CASTPGSQGEKLFF.